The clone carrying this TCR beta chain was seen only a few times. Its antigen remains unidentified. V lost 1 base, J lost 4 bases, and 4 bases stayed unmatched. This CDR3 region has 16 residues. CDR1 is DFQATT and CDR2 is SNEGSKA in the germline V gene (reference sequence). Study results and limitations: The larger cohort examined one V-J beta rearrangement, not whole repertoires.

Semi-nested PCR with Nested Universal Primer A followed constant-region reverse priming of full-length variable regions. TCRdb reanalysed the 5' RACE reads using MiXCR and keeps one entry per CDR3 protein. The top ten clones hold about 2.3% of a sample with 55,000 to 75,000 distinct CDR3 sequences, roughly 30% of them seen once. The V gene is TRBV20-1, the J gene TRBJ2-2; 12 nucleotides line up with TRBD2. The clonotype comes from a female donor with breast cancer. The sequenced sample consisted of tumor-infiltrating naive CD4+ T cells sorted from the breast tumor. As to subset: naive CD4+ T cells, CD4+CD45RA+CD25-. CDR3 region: CSARASGGDSTGELFF. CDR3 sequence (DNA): TGCAGTGCTAGAGCTAGCGGGGGGGACAGCACCGGGGAGCTGTTTTTT.